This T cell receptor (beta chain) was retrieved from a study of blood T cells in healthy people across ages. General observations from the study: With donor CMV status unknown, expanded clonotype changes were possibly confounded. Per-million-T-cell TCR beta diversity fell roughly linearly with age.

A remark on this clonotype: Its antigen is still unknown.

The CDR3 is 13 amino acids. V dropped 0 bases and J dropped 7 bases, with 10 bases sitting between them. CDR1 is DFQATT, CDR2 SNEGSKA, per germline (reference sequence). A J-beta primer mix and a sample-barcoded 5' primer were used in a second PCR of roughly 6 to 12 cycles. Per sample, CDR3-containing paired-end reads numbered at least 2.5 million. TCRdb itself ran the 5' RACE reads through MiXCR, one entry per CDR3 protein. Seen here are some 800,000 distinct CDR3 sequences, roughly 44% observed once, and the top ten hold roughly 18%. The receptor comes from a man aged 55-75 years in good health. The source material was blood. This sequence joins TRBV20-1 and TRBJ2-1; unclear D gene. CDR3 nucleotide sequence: TGCAGTGCTAGAGATCCACCTGTTAATGAGCAGTTCTTC. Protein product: CSARDPPVNEQFF.